This T cell receptor (beta chain) was sequenced for a study of control samples from healthy donors and cancer patients. The data were produced by immunoSEQ multiplex PCR, yet TCRdb's version contains in-frame clones alone and is incomplete. Here the sample spans over 150,000 clones, about 94% being singletons. The V gene's germline CDR1 is MNHEY and CDR2 SMNVEV (reference sequence). This CDR3 region has 14 residues. Trimming pared 3 bases from V and 0 bases from J, leaving 9 bases between. The chain uses TRBV27 and TRBJ2-7, with D maybe TRBD1 (5 bases). The sequenced sample was PBMCs. The receptor's source is a man in his sixties with colorectal cancer. The CDR3 DNA reads as TGTGCCAGCAGTTTTACAGGTATCTCCTACGAGCAGTACTTC. Translated: CASSFTGISYEQYF.